This T cell receptor (beta chain) is drawn from a study of shared clonotypes between healthy human individuals. On this clone: The antigen remains undetermined.

This CDR3 spans 14 amino acids. Looked up from germline, CDR1 is SGHNT and CDR2 is YENEEA. The V and J ends lost 0 bases and 10 bases, in that order; junction bases with no gene match: 4. Negatively enriched CD4+ T cells were divided by CD45RA into naive and memory. Libraries were prepared by immunoSEQ multiplex PCR; TCRdb keeps only in-frame clonotypes and omits some of them. The sample carries a few million clones, approximately 93% recorded once. Regarding the study as a whole: Rarefaction showed that sequencing of sorted subsets was incomplete (despite large depth).

V is TRBV11-3 and J is TRBJ2-1; 9 bases match TRBD2. The origin of this receptor is a man between 18 and 29 years old in good health. Some clones in this sample may be carry-over from other donors' samples. Sequencing used naive CD4+ T cells from PBMCs. Subset defined: CD45RA+ positively selected. This CDR3 is CASSLEGLAKEQFF. The CDR3 DNA sequence: TGTGCCAGCAGCTTAGAGGGACTAGCAAAAGAGCAGTTCTTC.